The 14 T cell receptor beta chains presented below share a single source sample, sequenced in a study of cytomegalovirus exposure and HLA in healthy donors. Clones were sequenced by immunoSEQ multiplex PCR, and TCRdb holds only the in-frame ones, with some missing. Among roughly 250,000 clones listed, 70% to 90% were seen once. The specimen was PBMCs. The receptors here all came from a woman in her thirties in good health and CMV-seropositive.

The rearrangement uses TRBV18 and TRBJ2-7; 9 positions agree with TRBD1. This CDR3 contains 15 residues. Looked up from germline, CDR1 is KGHSH and CDR2 is LQKENI. V trimming: 5 bases; J trimming: 4 bases; junction bases outside the gene matches: 9. The CDR3 coding sequence is TGTGCCAGCTCATCATCCGGGACAGGGAAATACGAGCAGTACTTC. Protein product: CASSSSGTGKYEQYF. Combining the CDR3 with reference TRBV18 and TRBJ2-7 gives the whole variable domain NAGVMQNPRHLVRRRGQEARLRCSPMKGHSHVYWYRQLPEEGLKFMVYLQKENIIDESGMPKERFSAEFPKEGPSILRIQQVVRGDSAAYFCASSSSGTGKYEQYFGPGTRLTVT.

V usage is TRBV28 and J usage is TRBJ2-3; 10 bases align to TRBD1. The CDR3 extends over 15 amino acids. CDR1 and CDR2 from the germline V gene are MDHEN and SYDVKM. The V segment lost 6 bases and the J segment 3 bases; nucleotides outside the gene matches: 6. Here the CDR3 DNA reads TGTGCCAGCAGCCTGACAGGGGGCCATACAGATACGCAGTATTTT. Its translation is CASSLTGGHTDTQYF.

The CDR3 sequence is CASSLGQGTGELFF. The CDR3 nucleotides are TGTGCCAGCAGCTTGGGACAGGGCACCGGGGAGCTGTTTTTT. The V call is TRBV11-3, the J call TRBJ2-2; 9 nucleotides match TRBD1. Germline CDR1 SGHNT, CDR2 YENEEA. CDR3 length equals 14 residues. After removal of 3 bases from V and 4 bases from J, the junction contained 0 bases not matched to a gene.

V usage is TRBV27 and J usage is TRBJ2-7; 7 bases are shared with TRBD2. CDR3 length: 17 amino acids. Germline V CDR1 and CDR2: MNHEY, SMNVEV (reference sequence). J gave up 1 base and V 3 bases, and 12 bases lay outside the gene matches. This CDR3 is CASSFSAGTRISYEQYF. CDR3 DNA: TGTGCCAGCAGTTTCTCAGCGGGGACCAGAATTTCCTACGAGCAGTACTTC.

This clone was observed once. This chain connects TRBV6-6 to TRBJ2-6; D is possibly TRBD1 (6 bases). Germline CDR1 and CDR2: MNHNY and SVGAGI (reference sequence). Trimming left V 6 bases short and J 1 base short, with 10 bases between. The CDR3 extends over 15 amino acids. The CDR3 DNA sequence: TGTGCCAGCAGCGAACAGGGATCTGGGGCCAACGTCCTGACTTTC. Amino acids: CASSEQGSGANVLTF.

This sequence joins TRBV5-1 and TRBJ2-3, with 8 bases identical to TRBD2. With 4 bases clipped from V and 6 bases from J, the junction kept 4 bases outside the gene matches. The CDR3 has 13 residues. Germline CDR1 reads SGHRS; CDR2 reads YFSETQ. CDR3 sequence (DNA): TGCGCCAGCAGCCGTAGCGGGAAGGATACGCAGTATTTT. Amino acid sequence: CASSRSGKDTQYF.

The gene calls are TRBV27 and TRBJ1-2; 8 bases are shared with TRBD1. The CDR3 is 11 residues long. Germline V gene sequence: CDR1 MNHEY, CDR2 SMNVEV (reference sequence). The junction had 1 base not matched to a gene; V was cut back by 9 bases and J by 4 bases. This CDR3 reads CASTGGYGYTF. In DNA, the CDR3 is TGTGCCAGTACAGGGGGCTATGGCTACACCTTC.

The chain links TRBV5-4 to TRBJ2-7; 9 positions match TRBD2. The germline gives CDR1 SGHNT, CDR2 YYREEE (reference sequence). The CDR3 consists of 15 residues. V lost 1 base, J lost 0 bases, and 2 bases stayed unmatched. CDR3 protein: CASSLTSGHSYEQYF. The CDR3 DNA follows: TGTGCCAGCAGCTTGACTAGCGGGCACTCCTACGAGCAGTACTTC.

V usage is TRBV4-1 and J usage is TRBJ2-1, with 7 bases matching TRBD1. The germline gives CDR1 MGHRA, CDR2 YSYEKL. CDR3 length: 16 residues. The J segment lost 7 bases and the V segment lost 4 bases, leaving 13 bases of the junction unmatched. This CDR3 reads CASSPAREGARNEQFF. As DNA, the CDR3 is TGCGCCAGCAGCCCCGCTAGAGAGGGGGCTCGGAATGAGCAGTTCTTC.

The CDR3 DNA reads as TGCGCCAGGACCCTGACTAGCGGGAGGGCCGGGGATACGCAGTATTTT. Translating gives CARTLTSGRAGDTQYF. This chain connects TRBV10-1 to TRBJ2-3; 14 nucleotides line up with TRBD2. The J segment lost 6 bases and the V segment lost 9 bases, leaving 11 bases of the junction unmatched. CDR1 is WNHNN, CDR2 SYGVQD, per germline (reference sequence). There are 16 residues in the CDR3.

The V and J genes are TRBV6-5 and TRBJ2-7, with 11 bases identical to TRBD1. This CDR3 has 14 residues. CDR1 is MNHEY, CDR2 SVGAGI, per germline. The trim removed 6 bases at V and 3 bases at J, leaving 4 bases unmatched. DNA for the CDR3: TGTGCCAGCAGCCGGACAGGGGGCCTCTACGAGCAGTACTTC. This codes for CASSRTGGLYEQYF.

CDR3 in amino acids: CASCRDRGRNTEAFF. CDR3 bases: TGCGCCAGCTGCAGGGACAGGGGCCGGAACACTGAAGCTTTCTTT. The chain couples TRBV5-1 to TRBJ1-1; TRBD1 matches at 10 bases. With V trimmed by 7 bases and J by 1 base, 7 bases remained unmatched. Germline-derived CDR1 and CDR2 are SGHRS and YFSETQ. The length of the CDR3 is 15 residues.

The V call is TRBV30, the J call TRBJ1-5; D is perhaps TRBD1 (6 bases). Germline V CDR1 and CDR2: GTSNPN, SVGIG (reference sequence). Trimming took off 0 bases at V and 6 bases at J, with 6 bases between the two ends. The CDR3 is made up of 12 amino acids. The CDR3 bases are TGTGCCTGGAGTGTAGGGGGTCAGCCCCAGCATTTT. Protein: CAWSVGGQPQHF.

The rearrangement links TRBV19 to TRBJ2-5, with D possibly matching TRBD2 (5 bases). There are 13 residues in the CDR3. Germline values: CDR1 LNHDA, CDR2 SQIVND (reference sequence). V gave up 7 bases and J gave up 3 bases, with 12 bases separating them. The CDR3 DNA follows: TGTGCCAGTAACATTTGGGGAGAAGAGACCCAGTACTTC. Amino acid sequence: CASNIWGEETQYF. Full variable domain (missing parts from reference TRBV19 and TRBJ2-5): DGGITQSPKYLFRKEGQNVTLSCEQNLNHDAMYWYRQDPGQGLRLIYYSQIVNDFQKGDIAEGYSVSREKKESFPLTVTSAQKNPTAFYLCASNIWGEETQYFGPGTRLLVL.